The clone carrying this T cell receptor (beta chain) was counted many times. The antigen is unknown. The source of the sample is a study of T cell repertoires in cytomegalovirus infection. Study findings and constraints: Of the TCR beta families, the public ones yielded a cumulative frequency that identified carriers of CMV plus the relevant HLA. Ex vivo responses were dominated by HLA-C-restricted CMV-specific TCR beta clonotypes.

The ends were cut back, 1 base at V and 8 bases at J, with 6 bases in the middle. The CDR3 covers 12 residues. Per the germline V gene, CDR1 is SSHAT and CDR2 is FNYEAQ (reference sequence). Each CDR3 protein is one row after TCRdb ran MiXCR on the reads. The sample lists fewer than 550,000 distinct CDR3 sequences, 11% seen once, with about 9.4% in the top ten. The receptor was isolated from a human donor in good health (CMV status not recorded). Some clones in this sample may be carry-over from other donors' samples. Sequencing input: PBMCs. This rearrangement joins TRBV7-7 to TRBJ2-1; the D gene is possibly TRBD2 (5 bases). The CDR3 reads CASSLGGHEQFF. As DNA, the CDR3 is TGTGCCAGCAGCTTAGGAGGGCATGAGCAGTTCTTC.